The next 26 T cell receptor beta chains were all read from a single sample in a study of T cell repertoires in cytomegalovirus infection. Using its own MiXCR run on the reads, TCRdb lists one record per CDR3 protein. This table has roughly 230,000 distinct CDR3 sequences, about a sixth appearing once. The sequenced material came from CD8+ T cells from PBMCs. Source of these receptors: a human donor in good health (CMV status not recorded). Some clones in this sample may be carry-over from other donors' samples.

This clonotype was observed a handful of times. The chain carries TRBV7-9 and TRBJ2-3; 11 nucleotides match TRBD1. Trimming took 6 bases from V and 6 from J; bases not matched to a gene: 5. Germline-derived CDR1 and CDR2 are SEHNR and FQNEAQ (reference sequence). The CDR3 is 14 residues long. DNA for the CDR3: TGTGCCAGCAGAGGGACAGGGGGGGAGGATACGCAGTATTTT. It yields the protein CASRGTGGEDTQYF. Full variable domain (rest looked up from reference TRBV7-9 and TRBJ2-3): DTGVSQNPRHKITKRGQNVTFRCDPISEHNRLYWYRQTLGQGPEFLTYFQNEAQLEKSRLLSDRFSAERPKGSFSTLEIQRTEQGDSAMYLCASRGTGGEDTQYFGPGTRLTVL.

This clonotype was counted ten times or more. Written as DNA, the CDR3 is TGTGCCACCAGTCCGGGAGAGGAGACCCAGTACTTC. It specifies CATSPGEETQYF. The chain couples TRBV24-1 to TRBJ2-5, with TRBD2 as a possible D gene (6 bases). The CDR3 covers 12 residues. The germline V and J ends were trimmed by 6 bases and 5 bases, with 9 bases remaining between them. Germline V gene sequence: CDR1 KGHDR, CDR2 SFDVKD.

The rearrangement links TRBV9 to TRBJ1-1; TRBD1 matches at 12 bases. J gave up 3 bases and V 3 bases, and 15 bases lay outside the gene matches. This CDR3 has 19 amino acids. Per the germline V gene, CDR1 is SGDLS and CDR2 is YYNGEE. This CDR3 reads CASSESPGQGAIRYTEAFF. CDR3 DNA sequence: TGTGCCAGCAGCGAGAGCCCGGGACAGGGGGCGATTAGGTACACTGAAGCTTTCTTT.

Ten or more counts support this clonotype. The gene calls are TRBV12-3 or TRBV12-4 and TRBJ1-5; TRBD1 matches 7 bases. This CDR3 comprises 14 residues. The V gene end was trimmed by 6 bases and the J gene end by 1 base; junction bases not matched to a gene: 3. The CDR3 loop is CASRSGGSNQPQHF. The CDR3 DNA reads as TGTGCCAGCAGGTCAGGGGGAAGCAATCAGCCCCAGCATTTT.

The genes are TRBV5-1 and TRBJ2-3, with 9 nucleotides matching TRBD1. The length of the CDR3 is 15 residues. Trimming at V came to 2 bases and at J to 4 bases, leaving 5 bases not matched to a gene. Germline V gives CDR1 SGHRS, CDR2 YFSETQ. Here the CDR3 reads CASSFTGQGPDTQYF. Here the CDR3 DNA reads TGCGCCAGCAGCTTTACGGGACAGGGACCAGATACGCAGTATTTT.

Ten or more counts support this clonotype. J is TRBJ1-3 and V is TRBV6-1, with 7 bases lining up with TRBD1. The V gene end was trimmed by 5 bases and the J gene end by 2 bases; junction bases not matched to a gene: 6. Germline V lookup: CDR1 MNHNS, CDR2 SASEGT. The CDR3 runs 15 residues. CDR3 sequence (DNA): TGTGCCAGCAGTCGACAGGGTGCTGCTGGAAACACCATATATTTT. Translating it yields CASSRQGAAGNTIYF.

This clonotype was seen a handful of times. The CDR3: CASSPGPELYEQYF. CDR3 in DNA: TGTGCCAGTAGTCCCGGACCCGAACTATACGAGCAGTACTTC. V and J are TRBV19 and TRBJ2-7; no clear D gene. V was trimmed by 5 bases and J by 4 bases, leaving 15 bases between them. The germline CDR1 and CDR2 sequences are LNHDA and SQIVND (reference sequence). The CDR3 contains 14 residues.

This clonotype was counted only a few times. The gene calls are TRBV7-6 and TRBJ2-7; 7 bases agree with TRBD1. This CDR3 is built from 14 residues. Germline lookup yields CDR1 SGHVS and CDR2 FNYEAQ. The ends lost 5 bases at V and 3 bases at J; junction bases unmatched: 7. CDR3 in amino acids: CASSPGPGGYEQYF. Written as DNA, the CDR3 is TGTGCCAGCAGCCCTGGCCCAGGGGGCTACGAGCAGTACTTC.

This chain links TRBV20-1 with TRBJ2-5, with D unresolved. CDR1 and CDR2 from the germline V gene are DFQATT and SNEGSKA (reference sequence). Trimming took off 0 bases at V and 11 bases at J, with 13 bases between the two ends. CDR3 length: 12 residues. The CDR3, as DNA: TGCAGTGCTAGAGAGCTGACTCCCGGTCAGTACTTC. Translating gives CSARELTPGQYF.

This chain links TRBV29-1 with TRBJ2-1; TRBD2 matches 9 bases. The CDR3 sequence is 15 residues long. Trimming at V came to 7 bases and at J to 1 base, leaving 8 bases not matched to a gene. Per the germline V gene, CDR1 is SQVTM and CDR2 is ANQGSEA. CDR3 loop: CSASGAGVSYNEQFF. The CDR3, as DNA: TGCAGCGCTAGCGGGGCTGGGGTGTCCTACAATGAGCAGTTCTTC.

This clonotype was picked up many times. V usage is TRBV7-8 and J usage is TRBJ1-3; 9 nucleotides match TRBD1. The germline V gene encodes CDR1 SGHVS and CDR2 FQNEAQ. This CDR3 contains 15 residues. V dropped 3 bases and J dropped 7; count of bases not matched to a gene: 7. This CDR3 is CASSFRQGDVNTIYF. As DNA, the CDR3 is TGTGCCAGCAGCTTCCGACAGGGGGATGTGAACACCATATATTTT.

This clonotype was observed many times. V is TRBV28 and J is TRBJ2-3; 8 positions match TRBD1. Germline CDR1 is MDHEN and CDR2 is SYDVKM. V lost 6 bases to trimming and J lost 2 bases; unmatched junction nucleotides: 7. This CDR3 is built from 15 residues. The CDR3 sequence is CASSPGTGPTDTQYF. The CDR3 DNA is TGTGCCAGCAGCCCGGGGACAGGACCCACAGATACGCAGTATTTT.

This clonotype has a count of ten or more. The chain employs TRBV7-9 and TRBJ2-1; 8 bases line up with TRBD1. CDR1 and CDR2 from the germline V gene are SEHNR and FQNEAQ (reference sequence). Trimming cost V 5 bases and J 6 bases; bases outside gene matches: 12. CDR3 length: 16 amino acids. CDR3 residues: CASSPGQGRLGNEQFF. The CDR3 nucleotides are TGTGCCAGCAGCCCCGGACAGGGACGACTGGGCAATGAGCAGTTCTTC.

This clonotype was seen repeatedly, ten times or more. The chain employs TRBV4-1 and TRBJ2-3, with 10 bases matching TRBD1. Losses at the gene ends were 0 bases for V and 2 bases for J; bases not matched to a gene: 5. The CDR3 covers 17 residues. Germline V gene lookup returns CDR1 MGHRA and CDR2 YSYEKL. The DNA of the CDR3 is TGCGCCAGCAGCCAAGAGGGACAGGGGACCTTCACAGATACGCAGTATTTT. Amino acids: CASSQEGQGTFTDTQYF.

This clonotype has a count of ten or more. The chain recombines TRBV7-6 with TRBJ2-1, with D perhaps matching TRBD1 (5 bases). Germline CDR1 SGHVS, CDR2 FNYEAQ. This CDR3 region has 14 residues. The V end lost 4 bases, the J end lost 6 bases, and 13 bases lay between the germline ends. The CDR3 DNA follows: TGTGCCAGCAGCTCAGAAGGGGTTACCAATGAGCAGTTCTTC. It specifies CASSSEGVTNEQFF.

The table lists this clonotype with many counts. The chain employs TRBV28 and TRBJ1-1; no firm D call. Germline V gene sequence: CDR1 MDHEN, CDR2 SYDVKM. Trimming removed 3 bases at V and 12 bases at J, with 14 bases between. The CDR3 consists of 12 residues. CDR3 in amino acids: CASSFDRGYPFF. The CDR3 DNA reads TGTGCCAGCAGTTTCGACCGGGGATACCCTTTCTTT.

This clonotype has ten or more counts. The chain joins TRBV7-9 to TRBJ1-1; weak D call: TRBD1 (5 bases). Germline CDR1 and CDR2: SEHNR and FQNEAQ (reference sequence). This CDR3 region has 16 residues. The germline V and J ends were trimmed by 1 base and 3 bases, with 15 bases remaining between them. The DNA of the CDR3 is TGTGCCAGCAGCTTAGACCCGCGGGGCGCGGACACTGAAGCTTTCTTT. Amino acid sequence: CASSLDPRGADTEAFF.

This rearrangement joins TRBV5-4 to TRBJ2-7; a possible D gene is TRBD2 (5 bases). From germline, CDR1 is SGHNT and CDR2 YYREEE (reference sequence). The V and J ends lost 2 bases and 1 base respectively, with 22 bases between them. This CDR3 contains 18 residues. The CDR3 here is CASSLTREPLGFSYEQYF. The CDR3 nucleotides are TGTGCCAGCAGCTTAACGAGGGAACCACTAGGTTTTTCCTACGAGCAGTACTTC.

The V and J genes are TRBV27 and TRBJ2-5; D is ambiguous. CDR3 length: 15 residues. Germline lookup yields CDR1 MNHEY and CDR2 SMNVEV (reference sequence). Trimming removed 4 bases from V and 3 bases from J, with 15 bases in between. CDR3 sequence (DNA): TGTGCCAGCAGTTCCGACCCCTTGGCTAAAGAGACCCAGTACTTC. Translated: CASSSDPLAKETQYF.

There are a few counts of this clonotype. The gene calls are TRBV14 and TRBJ2-7; possibly TRBD1 for D (6 bases). Trimming pared 0 bases from V and 3 bases from J, leaving 18 bases between. Germline V gene sequence: CDR1 SGHDN, CDR2 FVKESK. The CDR3 has 17 residues. The CDR3 loop reads CASSQDKRAGRGYEQYF. The CDR3 DNA reads TGTGCCAGCAGCCAAGATAAGAGGGCCGGCAGGGGCTACGAGCAGTACTTC.

This clonotype occurred once. The chain recombines TRBV7-3 with TRBJ2-1, with D possibly TRBD1 on 5 matching bases. Trimming cost V 5 bases and J 7 bases, with 15 bases left between them. This CDR3 is 14 amino acids long. Germline-derived CDR1 and CDR2 are SGHTA and FQGTGA. The CDR3: CASSPQGGQNEQFF. The CDR3 nucleotides are TGTGCCAGCAGCCCCCAGGGTGGTCAGAATGAGCAGTTCTTC.

This clonotype was seen ten or more times. The chain is built from TRBV7-6 and TRBJ2-3; weak D call: TRBD1 (6 bases). Germline V gene sequence: CDR1 SGHVS, CDR2 FNYEAQ. The CDR3 contains 19 residues. Trimming removed 4 bases at V and 2 bases at J, with 25 bases between. The CDR3 region is CASSSDIRTGTLDTDTQYF. CDR3 DNA sequence: TGTGCCAGCAGCTCTGATATTAGAACCGGGACACTAGACACAGATACGCAGTATTTT.

Notes on this clonotype: It is likely a read error, because the conserved phenylalanine at the end of the CDR3 is missing. The chain couples TRBV27 to TRBJ1-2; D uncertain. This CDR3 spans 11 amino acids. The V and J ends lost 8 bases and 9 bases respectively, with 13 bases between them. Germline loops: CDR1 MNHEY, CDR2 SMNVEV (reference sequence). The CDR3 sequence: CASPPFHSYTL. CDR3 DNA sequence: TGTGCCAGCCCGCCCTTCCATAGCTACACCCTC.

This clonotype was observed at least ten times. The chain carries TRBV7-2 and TRBJ2-1; D is unclear. Per germline, CDR1 SGHTA and CDR2 FQGNSA. Trimming cost V 0 bases and J 3 bases, with 15 bases left between them. The CDR3 has 17 residues. The chain's CDR3 is CASSLALRSQFYNEQFF. The CDR3 bases are TGTGCCAGCAGCTTAGCGCTGAGGAGCCAGTTCTACAATGAGCAGTTCTTC.

This clonotype occurred a few times. This rearrangement joins TRBV29-1 to TRBJ1-2; perhaps TRBD1 as D (5 bases). CDR1 and CDR2 (germline): SQVTM, ANQGSEA. Deletions cut 1 base from V and 4 bases from J, with 13 bases between. The CDR3 runs 14 residues. Here the CDR3 reads CSVEGGRESYGYTF. The CDR3 nucleotides are TGCAGCGTTGAAGGGGGCAGGGAGAGCTATGGCTACACCTTC.

This clonotype showed up many times. The chain is built from TRBV7-6 and TRBJ2-7; D possibly matches TRBD1 or TRBD2 (6 bases each). This CDR3 comprises 16 residues. Germline V gene lookup returns CDR1 SGHVS and CDR2 FNYEAQ. Trimming removed 0 bases from V and 4 bases from J, with 16 bases in between. The CDR3 here is CASSLAGAGKTYEQYF. CDR3 DNA: TGTGCCAGCAGCTTAGCGGGGGCGGGGAAAACGTACGAGCAGTACTTC.